This T cell receptor beta chain derives from a study of T cells after posttransplantation cyclophosphamide. Regarding the study as a whole: After PTCy, TRB diversity resembled that of CNI/methotrexate controls. TRB overlap between skin or GI tissue T cells and blood was limited.

Concerning this clone itself: Its antigen is still unknown.

Trimming cost V 3 bases and J 6 bases; bases outside gene matches: 13. The length of the CDR3 is 18 residues. CDR1 KGHSH and CDR2 LQKENI come from the germline V gene. Clones were sequenced by immunoSEQ multiplex PCR, and TCRdb holds only the in-frame ones, with some missing. The sample shows roughly 13,000 clones, approximately 80% of them seen only once. Source material: memory CD4+ T cells sorted from PBMCs. The sequence was collected from a man aged 45 to 65 in good health, CMV-negative, and a related stem cell transplant donor. The chain combines TRBV18 with TRBJ2-1; 11 nucleotides agree with TRBD2. The CDR3 reads CASSPLAGGAHAGNEQFF. Here the CDR3 DNA reads TGTGCCAGCTCACCCTTAGCGGGGGGGGCCCACGCAGGCAATGAGCAGTTCTTC.